This T cell receptor (beta chain) was documented in a study of T cells in Graves' hyperthyroidism and ophthalmopathy. In this sample, this clonotype turned up many times. The TCR beta CDR3 regions underwent amplification using RNA transcripts as the source. Researchers ran a first-round RT-PCR on the TCR CDR3 using the HTBI primer set. One entry per CDR3 protein, called by TCRdb with MiXCR from the multiplex PCR reads. The sample consists of approximately 870,000 distinct CDR3 sequences, roughly 40% of them appearing once. CDR1 is SEHNR, CDR2 FQNEAQ, per germline (reference sequence). The CDR3 totals 11 residues. Trimming took 1 base from V and 6 from J, leaving 3 bases between them. Patients aged 18 to 65 had newly diagnosed hyperthyroidism of under 2 months' duration. Uncontrolled infections, other autoimmune diseases, pregnancy or lactation led to exclusion of patients. Based on clinical symptoms, serum thyroxine and TRAb, thyroid ultrasound and orbital computed tomography, diagnoses were reached. PBMCs were sourced from less than 13 ml fresh peripheral blood.

The receptor comes from a man younger than 35 with Graves' hyperthyroidism. The rearrangement joins TRBV7-9 to TRBJ1-1, with D unclear. The specimen sequenced was blood. The CDR3 nucleotides are TGTGCCAGCAGCTTAGTCCCTGAAGCTTTCTTT. It translates to CASSLVPEAFF. The full variable domain, rest sourced from reference TRBV7-9 and TRBJ1-1, is DTGVSQNPRHKITKRGQNVTFRCDPISEHNRLYWYRQTLGQGPEFLTYFQNEAQLEKSRLLSDRFSAERPKGSFSTLEIQRTEQGDSAMYLCASSLVPEAFFGQGTRLTVV.